This TCR beta chain was profiled in a study of T-cell reconstitution after alpha-beta-depleted transplantation in children. Trimming left V 1 base short and J 4 bases short, with 13 bases between. The length of the CDR3 is 15 residues. CDR1 SGHTA and CDR2 FQGNSA come from the germline V gene. During its preparation, the TCRbeta library received unique molecular identifiers. TCRdb processed the PCR reads anew with MiXCR; each CDR3 protein has one entry. The table lists about 900,000 distinct CDR3 sequences, 25% to 35% of them singletons. General observations from the study: Newly made T cells mostly supplied T-cell counts and diversity one year after transplant. Surviving recipient T cells and thymic progenitors produced the high day-60 TCRbeta diversity seen in some patients. The study reportedly traced alpha-beta T cells about two months after transplant to several hundred expanded graft clones.

With respect to this clonotype: Its antigen is unidentified.

The clonotype originates from a boy less than two years old who had a stem cell transplant for SCID, so the T cells may come from the graft donor. The sample was PBMCs, mostly from graft donor cells, taken 360 days after TCRalphabeta/CD19-depleted stem cell transplant. The chain has TRBV7-2 and TRBJ1-2, with D possibly being TRBD1 (6 bases). CDR3 residues: CASSLVAGDAYGYTF. The CDR3 DNA follows: TGTGCCAGCAGCTTAGTGGCAGGGGATGCCTATGGCTACACCTTC. The variable domain in full, with the rest retrieved from reference TRBV7-2 and TRBJ1-2, is GAGVSQSPSNKVTEKGKDVELRCDPISGHTALYWYRQSLGQGLEFLIYFQGNSAPDKSGLPSDRFSAERTGGSVSTLTIQRTQQEDSAVYLCASSLVAGDAYGYTFGSGTRLTVV.